This is a list of T cell receptor beta chains from one sample in a study of human T cells and chemical hapten exposure. TCRdb ran MiXCR on the RACE reads and lists one entry per CDR3 protein. Of 80,000 to 95,000 distinct CDR3 sequences listed, approximately 11% are singletons. The material sequenced was whole blood, taken in connection with sensitization to the hapten diphenylcyclopropenone (DPC). The receptors were sampled from a man aged 40-49 years with alopecia areata. Some clones in this sample may be carry-over from other donors' samples. CDR3s include the opening cysteine and the closing phenylalanine or tryptophan. Fields, in order: J gene, V gene, clone size, D gene, CDR3 protein, CDR3 DNA. The D gene is left open where the match is weak. Size tells how often a clone was seen (once, few, many) or the class of an expanded clone, and some rows leave it out.

TRBJ2-5 TRBV2 few . CASSGETGETQYF TGTGCCAGCAGTGGTGAGACAGGAGAGACCCAGTACTTC
TRBJ1-2 TRBV7-2 many . CASSILTGSSYGYTF TGTGCCAGCAGCATTTTGACGGGCAGCAGCTATGGCTACACCTTC
TRBJ2-3 TRBV6-1 . TRBD2 CASSEYSGLAGSSTDTQYF TGTGCCAGCAGTGAATATAGTGGGCTAGCGGGGTCTAGCACAGATACGCAGTATTTT
TRBJ1-2 TRBV18 many TRBD1 CASSPGTGHYGYTF TGTGCCAGCTCACCAGGGACAGGACACTATGGCTACACCTTC
TRBJ1-2 TRBV30 few . CACHPGAPYGYTF TGTGCCTGCCATCCGGGGGCCCCCTATGGCTACACCTTC
TRBJ2-3 TRBV6-2/TRBV6-3 . . CASRVSLGVPADTQYF TGTGCCAGCCGGGTCTCCCTCGGAGTTCCTGCAGATACGCAGTATTTT
TRBJ2-1 TRBV24-1 . TRBD2 CATSGGSSHNEQFF TGTGCCACCAGTGGCGGGAGTTCCCACAATGAGCAGTTCTTC
TRBJ2-1 TRBV15 few . CATSRDLTGNEQFF TGTGCCACCAGCAGAGATCTCACAGGGAATGAGCAGTTCTTC
TRBJ2-7 TRBV6-2/TRBV6-3 . . CASSSTGTREYF TGTGCCAGCAGTTCCACCGGGACCAGGGAGTACTTC
TRBJ2-7 TRBV6-2/TRBV6-3 few TRBD2 CASSRLAGGVWEQYF TGTGCCAGCAGCCGACTAGCGGGAGGTGTCTGGGAGCAGTACTTC
TRBJ1-1 TRBV28 few . CASSPLIERVTEAFF TGTGCCAGCAGCCCCCTGATTGAACGAGTGACTGAAGCTTTCTTT
TRBJ1-5 TRBV1 many . CTSSQDDQGEGNQPQHF TGCACCAGCAGCCAAGATGACCAGGGCGAAGGCAATCAGCCCCAGCATTTT
TRBJ1-4 TRBV5-1 . . CASSLNGNEKLFF TGCGCCAGCAGCTTGAACGGGAATGAAAAACTGTTTTTT
TRBJ2-5 TRBV20-1 . . CSARTQGAAKARGETQYF TGCAGTGCTAGAACACAGGGAGCGGCTAAAGCACGGGGGGAGACCCAGTACTTC
TRBJ2-3 TRBV5-6 few . CASSSQDTDTQYF TGTGCCAGCAGCTCGCAAGATACAGATACGCAGTATTTT
TRBJ2-7 TRBV20-1 many TRBD2 CSASPSGYYEQYF TGCAGTGCTAGTCCTAGCGGATACTACGAGCAGTACTTC
TRBJ2-7 TRBV5-1 few TRBD1 CASSAGQGISYEQYF TGCGCCAGCAGTGCTGGACAGGGGATTAGCTACGAGCAGTACTTC
TRBJ1-5 TRBV20-1 many . CSARDFQSTQPQHF TGCAGTGCTAGAGATTTCCAGTCGACTCAGCCCCAGCATTTT
TRBJ1-2 TRBV10-3 many . CAIRTVHGYTF TGTGCCATCAGGACGGTTCATGGCTACACCTTC
TRBJ2-1 TRBV11-2 few TRBD2 CASSSPTSGRASDNEQFF TGTGCCAGCAGTTCCCCGACTAGCGGGAGGGCCAGCGACAATGAGCAGTTCTTC
TRBJ2-3 TRBV7-3 few TRBD2 CASSSPGLAVQYF TGTGCCAGCAGCTCACCGGGACTAGCGGTGCAGTATTTT
TRBJ2-1 TRBV5-1 few TRBD2 CASSLAAAGGSYNEQFF TGCGCCAGCAGCTTGGCCGCGGCGGGAGGGTCCTACAATGAGCAGTTCTTC
TRBJ1-1 TRBV3-1 . TRBD1 CASSQSGDREAFF TGTGCCAGCAGCCAAAGTGGGGACAGGGAAGCTTTCTTT